The 7 T cell receptor beta chains in this list originate from one sample, sequenced in a study of blood T cell repertoires in COVID-19. Repertoires were generated with immunoSEQ multiplex PCR, while TCRdb's copy carries only in-frame clones and drops some. The table has about 170,000 clones, around 85% seen once; the top ten hold 11%. Sequencing used peripheral blood. These receptors all come from a woman between 55 and 75 years old with COVID-19, enrolled during active disease.

CDR3 in amino acids: CATRRGGTYEQYF. The DNA for the CDR3 is TGTGCCACCAGGAGGGGAGGTACCTACGAGCAGTACTTC. V and J are TRBV15 and TRBJ2-7; TRBD2 is a possible D gene (6 bases). V dropped 6 bases and J dropped 2 bases, with 11 bases sitting between them. Looked up from germline, CDR1 is LNHNV and CDR2 is YYDKDF (reference sequence). This CDR3 is built from 13 residues.

The chain has TRBV7-6 and TRBJ2-7, with no clear D. The germline CDR1 and CDR2 sequences are SGHVS and FNYEAQ. This CDR3 has 14 residues. The V end lost 5 bases, the J end lost 1 base, and 12 bases lay between the germline ends. CDR3 DNA: TGTGCCAGCAGCCCACAGTCACTTTCCTACGAGCAGTACTTC. Translating it yields CASSPQSLSYEQYF. The variable domain in full, with the rest retrieved from reference TRBV7-6 and TRBJ2-7, is GAGVSQSPRYKVTKRGQDVALRCDPISGHVSLYWYRQALGQGPEFLTYFNYEAQQDKSGLPNDRFSAERPEGSISTLTIQRTEQRDSAMYRCASSPQSLSYEQYFGPGTRLTVT.

The J gene is TRBJ2-6, the V gene TRBV24-1, with D perhaps matching TRBD1 (6 bases). Germline V gene data show CDR1 as KGHDR and CDR2 as SFDVKD. Trimming left V 5 bases short and J 2 bases short, with 12 bases between. There are 16 residues in the CDR3. DNA for the CDR3: TGTGCCACCAGTGGGGGGACAATACCTGGGGCCAACGTCCTGACTTTC. The encoded protein is CATSGGTIPGANVLTF.

The chain is built from TRBV6-7 and TRBJ1-5; D remains ambiguous. TRBV6-7 is designated an ORF whose function remains uncertain. The CDR3 spans 16 residues. V lost 4 bases and J lost 1, with 14 bases in between. The CDR3 here is CASSSRVGMSNQPQHF. The CDR3 coding sequence is TGTGCCAGCAGTTCCCGGGTAGGTATGAGCAATCAGCCCCAGCATTTT.

This clone appeared once. The V gene is TRBV7-9, the J gene TRBJ1-6; D is unclear. Trimming removed 2 bases from V and 1 base from J, with 6 bases in between. Germline V lookup: CDR1 SEHNR, CDR2 FQNEAQ (reference sequence). The CDR3 spans 15 residues. CDR3 nucleotides: TGTGCCAGCAGCTTAATACTGTCCTATAATTCACCCCTCCACTTT. Amino acids: CASSLILSYNSPLHF.

This chain uses TRBV24-1 with TRBJ1-1; D might be TRBD1 (6 bases). The CDR3 runs to 13 residues. The V end was cut by 7 bases, the J end by 4 bases, with 12 bases between. Per germline, CDR1 KGHDR and CDR2 SFDVKD. The CDR3 sequence is CATSRDIGTEAFF. In DNA form, the CDR3 reads TGTGCCACCAGCCGGGACATAGGCACTGAAGCTTTCTTT.

J is TRBJ2-3 and V is TRBV20-1; 10 nucleotides line up with TRBD2. The CDR3 totals 14 residues. Germline CDR1 is DFQATT and CDR2 is SNEGSKA (reference sequence). Trimming removed 3 bases from V and 2 bases from J; junction bases left unmatched: 2. CDR3 sequence: CSASSGRPTDTQYF. In DNA, the CDR3 is TGCAGTGCTAGTAGCGGGAGGCCCACAGATACGCAGTATTTT.